This TCR beta chain stems from a study of T cell responses to AZD1222 COVID-19 vaccine. Clones were read by immunoSEQ multiplex PCR, and TCRdb kept only the in-frame ones, dropping some. In the table there are about 130,000 clones, around four fifths of which are singletons. Notes on this clone: Its specificity is unknown.

V lost 2 bases and J lost 3, with 10 bases in between. The germline V gene has CDR1 MDHEN and CDR2 SYDVKM. The CDR3 totals 14 residues. Study-wide points: Increases in Spike-specific TCR breadth and depth were seen after two AZD1222 doses. Of the AZD1222 recipients, only five to seven were seropositive at baseline.

The V and J genes are TRBV28 and TRBJ1-2; TRBD1 might be the D (5 bases). The sample was peripheral blood, taken on day 0 of AZD1222 vaccination. The receptor was isolated from an adult in good health. This chain's CDR3 is CASSLGGSHYGYTF. The CDR3 DNA sequence: TGTGCCAGCAGTTTAGGGGGGTCCCACTATGGCTACACCTTC.